These T cell receptor beta chains were read from a single sample in a study of blood T cell repertoires in COVID-19. Sequenced by immunoSEQ multiplex PCR; TCRdb stores in-frame clones only, minus some. The sample yields about 200,000 clones, approximately 90% seen once. The sample comprised peripheral blood. Every receptor here comes from a man between 60 and 70 years old with COVID-19, enrolled during active disease. Both conserved end residues are trimmed from each CDR3. The D gene is left open where the match is weak.

d_call: -
cdr3_length: 10
v_call: TRBV6-6
cdr3_aa: ASNQGSYEQY

d_call: -
cdr3_length: 14
v_call: TRBV3-1/TRBV3-2
cdr3_aa: ASSQDRVRPGYGYT

d_call: -
cdr3_length: 16
v_call: TRBV3-1/TRBV3-2
cdr3_aa: ASSHRGGQTPGANVLT

d_call: TRBD1
cdr3_length: 13
v_call: TRBV6-1
cdr3_aa: ASSEGGRGWYEQY

d_call: -
cdr3_length: 13
v_call: TRBV9
cdr3_aa: ASNVGGGSNEKLF

d_call: -
cdr3_length: 12
v_call: TRBV7-2
cdr3_aa: ASSSIPVPLGYT

d_call: TRBD1
cdr3_length: 12
v_call: TRBV6-1
cdr3_aa: ASSDGTGLYGYT

d_call: TRBD2
cdr3_length: 12
v_call: TRBV5-1
cdr3_aa: ASSLAGEGETQY

d_call: -
cdr3_length: 11
v_call: TRBV10-2
cdr3_aa: ASSDGRVPEQY

d_call: -
cdr3_length: 16
v_call: TRBV3-1/TRBV3-2
cdr3_aa: ASSHPGGQRLSGNTIY

d_call: -
cdr3_length: 14
v_call: TRBV5-1
cdr3_aa: ASQATTGPKGETQY

d_call: TRBD1
cdr3_length: 13
v_call: TRBV25-1
cdr3_aa: ASSDPGQIRDTQY

d_call: -
cdr3_length: 13
v_call: TRBV2
cdr3_aa: ASSERGYSGNTIY

d_call: -
cdr3_length: 10
v_call: TRBV28
cdr3_aa: ASSYYRGAIY

d_call: -
cdr3_length: 14
v_call: TRBV7-2
cdr3_aa: ASSLRAGRSQETQY

d_call: TRBD1
cdr3_length: 12
v_call: TRBV5-1
cdr3_aa: ASSLQGGNTEAF

d_call: TRBD1
cdr3_length: 13
v_call: TRBV9
cdr3_aa: ASSRQGSSFYNYT

d_call: TRBD1
cdr3_length: 13
v_call: TRBV19
cdr3_aa: ASSRPTGLNEKLF

d_call: TRBD2
cdr3_length: 14
v_call: TRBV19
cdr3_aa: ASRRTSGGSHNEQF

d_call: TRBD1
cdr3_length: 12
v_call: TRBV10-3
cdr3_aa: AISADRDKVEQY

d_call: TRBD1
cdr3_length: 12
v_call: TRBV28
cdr3_aa: ASSQGAVAYGYT

d_call: -
cdr3_length: 12
v_call: TRBV18
cdr3_aa: ASSATLGDTEAF

d_call: -
cdr3_length: 14
v_call: TRBV14
cdr3_aa: ASSQELGSSYNEQF

d_call: -
cdr3_length: 13
v_call: TRBV3-1/TRBV3-2
cdr3_aa: ASSLKRGAGNTIY

d_call: TRBD2
cdr3_length: 13
v_call: TRBV5-6
cdr3_aa: ASRLAGGPQDTQY

d_call: TRBD1
cdr3_length: 12
v_call: TRBV28
cdr3_aa: ASSRSGGFQPQH

d_call: TRBD1
cdr3_length: 13
v_call: TRBV5-1
cdr3_aa: ASSFGGQQRAEAF

d_call: -
cdr3_length: 12
v_call: TRBV6-1
cdr3_aa: ASSEAVRNSEAF

d_call: -
cdr3_length: 11
v_call: TRBV6-5
cdr3_aa: ASKDSPNYGYT

d_call: -
cdr3_length: 15
v_call: TRBV9
cdr3_aa: ASSASIGQSSGNTIY

d_call: TRBD1
cdr3_length: 13
v_call: TRBV28
cdr3_aa: ASKTASGGGQPQH

d_call: TRBD1
cdr3_length: 12
v_call: TRBV4-2
cdr3_aa: ASSPGQANYGYT

d_call: TRBD2
cdr3_length: 13
v_call: TRBV9
cdr3_aa: ASSVVPSGTYEQY

d_call: -
cdr3_length: 14
v_call: TRBV15
cdr3_aa: ATSIGLGGGDQPQH

d_call: -
cdr3_length: 12
v_call: TRBV21-1
cdr3_aa: ASGKTSEYDEQY

d_call: -
cdr3_length: 13
v_call: TRBV5-1
cdr3_aa: ASSGGDMDRYEQY

d_call: TRBD2
cdr3_length: 16
v_call: TRBV7-2
cdr3_aa: ASSLHVGNGRMGGELF

d_call: -
cdr3_length: 13
v_call: TRBV4-2
cdr3_aa: ASSQDLYSKETQY

d_call: -
cdr3_length: 10
v_call: TRBV18
cdr3_aa: ASSPDSYGYT

d_call: -
cdr3_length: 13
v_call: TRBV6-6
cdr3_aa: ASSRLGGEGNTIY

d_call: TRBD1
cdr3_length: 12
v_call: TRBV18
cdr3_aa: ASSAGQGSTEAF

d_call: -
cdr3_length: 11
v_call: TRBV30
cdr3_aa: AWSVNVETEAF

d_call: TRBD1
cdr3_length: 11
v_call: TRBV29-1
cdr3_aa: SAQKQGKPEAF

d_call: TRBD1
cdr3_length: 10
v_call: TRBV10-3
cdr3_aa: AISDRGYEQY

d_call: TRBD1
cdr3_length: 13
v_call: TRBV7-9
cdr3_aa: ASRDRGGNNSPLH

d_call: -
cdr3_length: 13
v_call: TRBV3-1/TRBV3-2
cdr3_aa: ASMGTGQRQNIQY

d_call: -
cdr3_length: 15
v_call: TRBV4-2
cdr3_aa: ASSLYRPGSGANVLT

d_call: -
cdr3_length: 11
v_call: TRBV7-8
cdr3_aa: ASSLVRSTEAF

d_call: TRBD2
cdr3_length: 15
v_call: TRBV7-3
cdr3_aa: ASSLLGTSGSPNEQY

d_call: -
cdr3_length: 13
v_call: TRBV4-3
cdr3_aa: ASSQSQTGDSPLH